These 2 T cell receptor beta chains came from one sample sequenced in a study of cytomegalovirus exposure and HLA in healthy donors. TCRdb's copy holds only in-frame clones and misses some; the assay was immunoSEQ multiplex PCR. This table has about 310,000 clones, over 75% appearing once. The sample comprised PBMCs. The receptors were gathered from a man aged 30 to 39 in good health and CMV-seronegative.

This clone has just one count. V and J are TRBV7-9 and TRBJ2-5; TRBD1 agrees at 7 bases. The CDR3 runs 15 residues. Trimming took 0 bases from V and 5 from J; bases not matched to a gene: 6. Germline V gives CDR1 SEHNR, CDR2 FQNEAQ (reference sequence). CDR3 in DNA: TGTGCCAGCAGCTTAGCCAGGGGGTGGAGTGAGACCCAGTACTTC. Amino acid sequence: CASSLARGWSETQYF.

This clone occurred a few times. This chain joins TRBV7-9 and TRBJ1-3, with 7 bases that match TRBD1. Germline-derived CDR1 and CDR2 are SEHNR and FQNEAQ (reference sequence). The CDR3 loop spans 17 amino acids. The V segment lost 4 bases and the J segment 0 bases; nucleotides outside the gene matches: 9. In nucleotides, the CDR3 is TGTGCCAGCAGCTCTAATCAGGGGGTTTTCTCTGGAAACACCATATATTTT. This encodes CASSSNQGVFSGNTIYF.